Listed here are 19 T cell receptor beta chains from one sample, sequenced in a study of blood T cells in healthy people across ages. A second PCR, run for roughly 7 to 12 cycles, used a sample-barcoded 5' primer plus a J-beta primer mix. TCRdb re-called the 5' RACE reads with MiXCR, one entry per CDR3 protein. The sample holds 780,000 or so distinct CDR3 sequences, approximately 53% seen once. Source material: blood. These receptor sequences come from a man aged 40-50 years in good health.

This rearrangement joins TRBV20-1 to TRBJ2-3; D perhaps matches TRBD2 (5 bases). The CDR3 spans 16 residues. Per the germline V gene, CDR1 is DFQATT and CDR2 is SNEGSKA (reference sequence). Trimming cost V 0 bases and J 5 bases, with 18 bases left between them. CDR3 DNA sequence: TGCAGTGCTAGAGACCCCGACATCCGAGGAGGAGATACGCAGTATTTT. This gives the protein CSARDPDIRGGDTQYF.

The chain has TRBV27 and TRBJ2-3; 12 positions match TRBD2. The CDR3 is made up of 19 amino acids. V lost 2 bases to trimming and J lost 2 bases; unmatched junction nucleotides: 11. Per the germline V gene, CDR1 is MNHEY and CDR2 is SMNVEV (reference sequence). For the CDR3, the DNA is TGTGCCAGCAGTTTAACCTGGGCTAGCGGGAGGGCCTACACAGATACGCAGTATTTT. Its translation is CASSLTWASGRAYTDTQYF.

This rearrangement joins TRBV5-1 to TRBJ2-1; no definite D call. Germline CDR1 SGHRS, CDR2 YFSETQ. The CDR3 runs 17 residues. Trimming shortened V by 1 base and J by 6 bases, and 20 bases separated the two germline ends. CDR3 loop: CASSLSGALGGFNEQFF. DNA for the CDR3: TGCGCCAGCAGCTTGAGTGGCGCGCTGGGTGGATTCAATGAGCAGTTCTTC.

The sample holds a few counts of this clonotype. This chain uses TRBV29-1 with TRBJ2-7; 9 nucleotides line up with TRBD1. V lost 0 bases and J lost 4; bases outside the gene matches: 4. The CDR3 is 14 residues long. Germline-derived CDR1 and CDR2 are SQVTM and ANQGSEA. Here the CDR3 DNA reads TGCAGCGTTGAAGAGGACAGGGGAGGTTACGAGCAGTACTTC. Translating it yields CSVEEDRGGYEQYF.

This clonotype was seen repeatedly, ten times or more. The rearrangement joins TRBV7-2 to TRBJ2-3, with 11 positions matching TRBD2. Germline CDR1 reads SGHTA; CDR2 reads FQGNSA. This CDR3 is built from 15 residues. Trimming removed 4 bases from V and 0 bases from J; junction bases left unmatched: 0. CDR3 sequence (DNA): TGTGCCAGCAGCTGGACTAGCGGGAGCACAGATACGCAGTATTTT. Translating it yields CASSWTSGSTDTQYF.

As concerns this clonotype: Germline and junction disagree at one end, which may indicate a read error. The chain recombines TRBV5-1 with TRBJ1-2, with D perhaps matching TRBD1 (5 bases). This CDR3 contains 15 residues. Germline values: CDR1 SGHRS, CDR2 YFSETQ. CDR3 nucleotides: TGCGCCAGCAGCCCGGACGCAGGGCCCAACTATGACTACACCTTC. This encodes CASSPDAGPNYDYTF.

The sample holds a few counts of this clonotype. The gene calls are TRBV13 and TRBJ2-4; D uncertain. This CDR3 contains 17 residues. Between the trimmed V and J ends, which lost 5 bases and 5 bases, there was a span of 22 bases. CDR1 is PRHDT, CDR2 FYEKMQ, per germline (reference sequence). Here the CDR3 DNA reads TGTGCCAGCAGCCCGGCTCTTGGCCACCCAGAAGAAAACATTCAGTACTTC. The encoded protein is CASSPALGHPEENIQYF.

This clonotype was recorded a few times. The rearrangement links TRBV20-1 to TRBJ2-1; TRBD1 matches 7 bases. Germline V gene sequence: CDR1 DFQATT, CDR2 SNEGSKA (reference sequence). Trimming removed 6 bases from V and 10 bases from J; junction bases left unmatched: 12. This CDR3 region has 13 residues. Here the CDR3 DNA reads TGCAGTGCCCCGGGACAGAGCAGCGTGGAGCAGTTCTTC. Encoded protein: CSAPGQSSVEQFF.

The chain joins TRBV5-1 to TRBJ2-7; weak D call: TRBD1 (6 bases). The germline gives CDR1 SGHRS, CDR2 YFSETQ. This CDR3 is 13 amino acids long. V lost 3 bases, J lost 7 bases, and 14 bases lay in between. CDR3 amino acids: CASSWTDRTEQYF. DNA for the CDR3: TGCGCCAGCAGCTGGACTGACAGGACAGAGCAGTACTTC.

The sample holds a few counts of this clonotype. This sequence joins TRBV29-1 and TRBJ2-5, with D perhaps assigned TRBD1 or TRBD2 (5 bases each). The tail of the sequence fits TRBJ2-7 better, so the J call may be wrong. Germline V gives CDR1 SQVTM, CDR2 ANQGSEA. The CDR3 contains 12 residues. CDR3 DNA: TGCAGCGTTGGGGACGGAACCAACGAGCAGTACTTC. Its protein is CSVGDGTNEQYF.

This clonotype was detected a few times. The rearrangement joins TRBV28 to TRBJ2-4; perhaps TRBD2 as D (5 bases). The germline CDR1 and CDR2 sequences are MDHEN and SYDVKM. The CDR3 covers 15 residues. Trimming removed 5 bases at V and 0 bases at J, with 11 bases between. CDR3 protein: CASSPGSLAKNIQYF. The CDR3 nucleotides are TGTGCCAGCAGTCCGGGGAGCCTAGCCAAAAACATTCAGTACTTC. Drawing the rest from reference TRBV28 and TRBJ2-4, the complete variable domain is DVKVTQSSRYLVKRTGEKVFLECVQDMDHENMFWYRQDPGLGLRLIYFSYDVKMKEKGDIPEGYSVSREKKERFSLILESASTNQTSMYLCASSPGSLAKNIQYFGAGTRLSVL.

This clonotype was detected only a few times. V gene TRBV12-3 or TRBV12-4 combines with J gene TRBJ2-7; D is undetermined. Trimming pared 5 bases from V and 2 bases from J, leaving 7 bases between. This CDR3 is 12 amino acids long. This CDR3 reads CASSAGAYEQYF. Here the CDR3 DNA reads TGTGCCAGCAGTGCCGGCGCCTACGAGCAGTACTTC.

The rearrangement joins TRBV20-1 to TRBJ2-3, with 10 positions matching TRBD2. Trimming took 7 bases from V and 5 from J; bases not matched to a gene: 9. This CDR3 has 14 amino acids. CDR1 is DFQATT, CDR2 SNEGSKA, per germline (reference sequence). The chain's CDR3 is CSGGLAGVIDTQYF. The CDR3 DNA is TGCAGTGGGGGGCTAGCGGGAGTAATAGATACGCAGTATTTT.

The chain uses TRBV18 and TRBJ2-1; D is ambiguous. This CDR3 contains 14 residues. CDR1 is KGHSH, CDR2 LQKENI, per germline. The germline V and J ends were trimmed by 4 bases and 6 bases, with 13 bases remaining between them. The CDR3 coding sequence is TGTGCCAGCTCACTGAGTCCCAACTCCAATGAGCAGTTCTTC. Protein: CASSLSPNSNEQFF. Drawing the rest from reference TRBV18 and TRBJ2-1, the complete variable domain is NAGVMQNPRHLVRRRGQEARLRCSPMKGHSHVYWYRQLPEEGLKFMVYLQKENIIDESGMPKERFSAEFPKEGPSILRIQQVVRGDSAAYFCASSLSPNSNEQFFGPGTRLTVL.

In the case of this clonotype: The junction and the germline gene differ at one end; a read error may be behind it. The rearrangement links TRBV7-3 to TRBJ1-1; unclear D gene. Germline-derived CDR1 and CDR2 are SGHTA and FQGTGA. This CDR3 spans 15 amino acids. The CDR3 spells CASSLDDSGGTEAFF. The DNA of the CDR3 is TGTGCCAGTAGCTTAGATGACTCTGGAGGCACTGAAGCTTTCTTT.

In its sample, this clonotype was seen many times. The genes are TRBV4-2 and TRBJ2-5; the D gene could be TRBD1 or TRBD2 (5 bases each). Germline values: CDR1 LGHNA, CDR2 YNFKEQ. This CDR3 has 15 residues. V lost 0 bases and J 3 bases, leaving 11 bases between the germline ends. The CDR3 region is CASSQEELGEETQYF. In DNA, the CDR3 is TGTGCCAGCAGCCAAGAAGAGCTGGGGGAAGAGACCCAGTACTTC.

J is TRBJ2-7 and V is TRBV7-2; D might be TRBD1 (5 bases). Germline loops: CDR1 SGHTA, CDR2 FQGNSA. The CDR3 sequence is 16 residues long. V was shortened by 1 base and J by 7 bases, with 20 bases between the two germline ends. DNA for the CDR3: TGTGCCAGCAGCTTAGTTGGGTCTGTGGGGCCTCGGGAGCAGTACTTC. Amino acids: CASSLVGSVGPREQYF. The whole variable domain, filled in from reference TRBV7-2 and TRBJ2-7, reads GAGVSQSPSNKVTEKGKDVELRCDPISGHTALYWYRQSLGQGLEFLIYFQGNSAPDKSGLPSDRFSAERTGGSVSTLTIQRTQQEDSAVYLCASSLVGSVGPREQYFGPGTRLTVT.

The rearrangement uses TRBV6-2 or TRBV6-3 and TRBJ2-2; 11 positions agree with TRBD1. The length of the CDR3 is 16 residues. Trimming at V came to 7 bases and at J to 4 bases, leaving 8 bases not matched to a gene. Germline CDR1 is MNHEY and CDR2 is SVGEGT. CDR3 sequence: CASIGQGARGTGELFF. CDR3 DNA: TGTGCCAGCATTGGACAGGGGGCGCGGGGCACCGGGGAGCTGTTTTTT.

The chain is built from TRBV5-8 and TRBJ1-4; 8 bases line up with TRBD1. The CDR3 extends over 16 amino acids. With V trimmed by 4 bases and J by 4 bases, 9 bases remained unmatched. Germline loops: CDR1 SGHTS, CDR2 YDEGEE. CDR3 residues: CASSRDRGALNEKLFF. In DNA, the CDR3 is TGTGCCAGCAGCCGAGACAGGGGAGCGCTTAATGAAAAACTGTTTTTT. Based on the CDR3 plus reference TRBV5-8 and TRBJ1-4, the full variable domain is EAGVTQSPTHLIKTRGQQATLRCSPISGHTSVYWYQQALGLGLQFLLWYDEGEERNRGNFPPRFSGRQFPNYSSELNVNALELEDSALYLCASSRDRGALNEKLFFGSGTQLSVL.